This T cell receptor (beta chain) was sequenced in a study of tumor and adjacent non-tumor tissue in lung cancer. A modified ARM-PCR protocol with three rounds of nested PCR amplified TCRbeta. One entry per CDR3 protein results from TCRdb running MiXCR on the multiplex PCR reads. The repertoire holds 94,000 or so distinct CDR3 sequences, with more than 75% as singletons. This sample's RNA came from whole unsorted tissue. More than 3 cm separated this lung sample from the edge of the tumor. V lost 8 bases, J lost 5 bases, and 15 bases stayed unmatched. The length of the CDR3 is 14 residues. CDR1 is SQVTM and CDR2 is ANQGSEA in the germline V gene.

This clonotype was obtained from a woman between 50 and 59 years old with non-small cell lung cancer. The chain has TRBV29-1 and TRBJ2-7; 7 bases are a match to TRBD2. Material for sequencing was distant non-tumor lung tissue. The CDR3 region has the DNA TGCAGCTCCATCACTGGGAGGGCAATCCACGAGCAGTACTTC. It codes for CSSITGRAIHEQYF.